This is a list of T cell receptor beta chains from one sample in a study of T cells after yellow fever vaccination. MiXCR, run by TCRdb on the 5' RACE reads, gives a single entry per CDR3 protein. This table has hundreds of thousands of distinct CDR3 sequences, 3% to 4.5% appearing once. The sequencing used PBMCs, collected on the day of the yellow fever booster vaccination. All receptors derive from a man between 18 and 35 years old who received the YFV17D yellow fever vaccine. CDR3s include the opening cysteine and the closing phenylalanine or tryptophan. Each record gives: CDR3 DNA, CDR3 protein, D gene, J gene, clone size, V gene. The D gene is left open where the match is weak. Size is omitted from some rows. Given values are once, few, many or a class for expanded clones.

TGTGCCAGCAGTTACGGGGGCGGGGTGGGTCTCAATGAGCAGTTCTTC	CASSYGGGVGLNEQFF	NA	TRBJ2-1	NA	TRBV6-5
TGTGCCAGCAGTGATGGAGCGGGGGCTTCAGATACGCAGTATTTT	CASSDGAGASDTQYF	TRBD2	TRBJ2-3	many	TRBV6-4
TGCAGTGCTAGACAGACAGGGCAGTTCTTC	CSARQTGQFF	NA	TRBJ2-1	many	TRBV20-1
TGCAGTGCGGGGGCCGACACAGATACGCAGTATTTT	CSAGADTDTQYF	NA	TRBJ2-3	many	TRBV20-1
TGTGCCGCGGCGGAGGATCATGAAAAACTGTTTTTT	CAAAEDHEKLFF	NA	TRBJ1-4	few	TRBV19
TGTGCCATCAGTGAGGCCCAACTAGCGGGGGGGGGCACAGATACGCAGTATTTT	CAISEAQLAGGGTDTQYF	TRBD2	TRBJ2-3	many	TRBV10-3
TGTGCCAGCAGTTTAGGTGGAATGGGGGCTTTCTTT	CASSLGGMGAFF	NA	TRBJ1-1	many	TRBV12-3/TRBV12-4
TGTGCCAGCAGTTACCCTTGGGGGATCGGGAACACTGAAGCTTTCTTT	CASSYPWGIGNTEAFF	NA	TRBJ1-1	NA	TRBV6-6
TGCAGTGCTAGACCGACCAATCAGCCCCAGCATTTT	CSARPTNQPQHF	NA	TRBJ1-5	many	TRBV20-1
TGTGCCAGCAGCCAATTCCCGGAAGTAGAGGATGGCTACACCTTC	CASSQFPEVEDGYTF	NA	TRBJ1-2	many	TRBV3-1
TGCAGTGCTAGAGACTCGCTAGAAGCGGGGATCACAGATACGCAGTATTTT	CSARDSLEAGITDTQYF	TRBD2	TRBJ2-3	few	TRBV20-1
TGTGCCAGCAGCCCTATTCCCGGTTACACTGAAGCTTTCTTT	CASSPIPGYTEAFF	NA	TRBJ1-1	many	TRBV7-3
TGTGCCAGCAGCTCAGTCCCCGGATCGGTAGGCGACACTGAAGCTTTCTTT	CASSSVPGSVGDTEAFF	NA	TRBJ1-1	many	TRBV7-6
TGCGCCAGCAGCCCGGGGGCGGGGAGCGAGGAGACCCAGTACTTC	CASSPGAGSEETQYF	NA	TRBJ2-5	many	TRBV5-1
TGTGCCAGCAGAATTACTAGCGGGGGTTACGAAGAGACCCAGTACTTC	CASRITSGGYEETQYF	TRBD2	TRBJ2-5	NA	TRBV7-2
TGTGCCACCAGTGACCTGTCCAATCAGCCCCAGCATTTT	CATSDLSNQPQHF	NA	TRBJ1-5	NA	TRBV24-1
TGTGCCAGCAGTTTACGGCGGGGGGCTGAAACGCAGTATTTT	CASSLRRGAETQYF	TRBD2	TRBJ2-3	NA	TRBV12-3/TRBV12-4
TGCGCCAGCACCTCCAAGCCGGACGGATCCTATGGCTACACCTTC	CASTSKPDGSYGYTF	NA	TRBJ1-2	few	TRBV4-1
TGCGCCAGCAGCCAAGGGTTAAGGACTAGCGGGGGGTTCTACTACGAGCAGTACTTC	CASSQGLRTSGGFYYEQYF	TRBD2	TRBJ2-7	NA	TRBV4-1